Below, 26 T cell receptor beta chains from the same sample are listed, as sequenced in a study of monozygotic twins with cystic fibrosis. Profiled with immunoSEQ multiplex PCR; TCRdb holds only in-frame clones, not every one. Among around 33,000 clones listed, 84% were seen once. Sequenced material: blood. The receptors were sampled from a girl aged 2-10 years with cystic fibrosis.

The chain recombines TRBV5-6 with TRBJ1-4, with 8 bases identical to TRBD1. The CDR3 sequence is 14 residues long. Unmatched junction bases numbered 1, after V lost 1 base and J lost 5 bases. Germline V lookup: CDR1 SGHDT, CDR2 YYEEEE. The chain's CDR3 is CASSLTGGNEKLFF. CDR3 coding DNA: TGTGCCAGCAGCTTGACAGGGGGGAATGAAAAACTGTTTTTT.

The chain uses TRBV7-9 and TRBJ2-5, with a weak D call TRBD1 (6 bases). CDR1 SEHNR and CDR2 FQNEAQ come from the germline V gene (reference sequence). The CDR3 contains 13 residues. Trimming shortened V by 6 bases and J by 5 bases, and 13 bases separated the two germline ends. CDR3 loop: CASRLTGVETQYF. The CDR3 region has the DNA TGTGCCAGCAGACTGACAGGTGTGGAGACCCAGTACTTC.

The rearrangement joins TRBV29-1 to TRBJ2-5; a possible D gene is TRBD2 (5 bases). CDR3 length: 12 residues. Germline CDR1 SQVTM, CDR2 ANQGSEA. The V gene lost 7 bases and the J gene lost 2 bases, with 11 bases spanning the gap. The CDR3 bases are TGCAGCGCAAGACCGGGGCAAGAGACCCAGTACTTC. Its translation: CSARPGQETQYF.

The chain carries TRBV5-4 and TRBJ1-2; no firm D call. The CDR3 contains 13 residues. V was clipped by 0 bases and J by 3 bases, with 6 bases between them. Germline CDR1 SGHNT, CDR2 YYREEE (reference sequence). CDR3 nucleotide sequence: TGTGCCAGCAGCTTGGACAGCCACTATGGCTACACCTTC. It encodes CASSLDSHYGYTF.

Written as DNA, the CDR3 is TGTGCCAGCAGCCAGAGAGCCGGGACAGGGTCTTTCGGGCAGTACTTC. It translates to CASSQRAGTGSFGQYF. The chain employs TRBV6-9 and TRBJ2-7; TRBD1 agrees at 9 bases. The CDR3 is 16 amino acids. The V gene end was trimmed by 6 bases and the J gene end by 9 bases; junction bases not matched to a gene: 18. The germline CDR1 and CDR2 sequences are MNHGY and SVAAGI.

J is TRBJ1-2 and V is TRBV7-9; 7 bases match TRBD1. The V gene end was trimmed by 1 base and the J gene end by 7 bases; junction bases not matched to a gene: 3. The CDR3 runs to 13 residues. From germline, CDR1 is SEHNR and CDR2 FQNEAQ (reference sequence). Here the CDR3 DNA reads TGTGCCAGCAGCTTAGGACAGGGATTTGGCTACACCTTC. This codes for CASSLGQGFGYTF.

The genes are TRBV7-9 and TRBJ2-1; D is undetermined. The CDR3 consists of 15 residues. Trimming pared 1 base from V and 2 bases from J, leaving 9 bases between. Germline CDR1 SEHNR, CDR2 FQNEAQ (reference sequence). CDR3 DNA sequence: TGTGCCAGCAGCTTAGTCGGAAACCCCTACAATGAGCAGTTCTTC. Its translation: CASSLVGNPYNEQFF.

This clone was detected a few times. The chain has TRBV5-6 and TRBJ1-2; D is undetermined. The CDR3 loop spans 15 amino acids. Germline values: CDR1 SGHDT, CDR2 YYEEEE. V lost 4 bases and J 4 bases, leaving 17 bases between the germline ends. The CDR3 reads CASSRHPPSIYGYTF. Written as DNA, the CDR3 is TGTGCCAGCAGCCGCCATCCCCCCTCAATCTATGGCTACACCTTC. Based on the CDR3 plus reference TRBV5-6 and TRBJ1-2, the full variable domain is DAGVTQSPTHLIKTRGQQVTLRCSPKSGHDTVSWYQQALGQGPQFIFQYYEEEERQRGNFPDRFSGHQFPNYSSELNVNALLLGDSALYLCASSRHPPSIYGYTFGSGTRLTVV.

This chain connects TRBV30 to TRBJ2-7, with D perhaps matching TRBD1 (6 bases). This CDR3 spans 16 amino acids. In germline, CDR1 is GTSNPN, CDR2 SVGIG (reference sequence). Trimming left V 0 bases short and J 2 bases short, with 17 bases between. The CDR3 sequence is CAWSVWTDKPPYEQYF. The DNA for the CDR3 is TGTGCCTGGAGTGTATGGACAGACAAACCACCCTACGAGCAGTACTTC.

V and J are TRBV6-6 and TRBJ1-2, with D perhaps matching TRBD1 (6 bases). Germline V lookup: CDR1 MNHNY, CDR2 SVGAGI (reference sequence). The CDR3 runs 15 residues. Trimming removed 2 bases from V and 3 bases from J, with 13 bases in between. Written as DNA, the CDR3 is TGTGCCAGCAGTTACGGAGGGGGGAAAGACTATGGCTACACCTTC. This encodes CASSYGGGKDYGYTF.

CDR3 sequence reads: CAYQGLEQYF. The CDR3 region has the DNA TGTGCCTATCAGGGGCTCGAGCAGTACTTC. The chain joins TRBV30 to TRBJ2-7; D may be TRBD1 (6 bases). V gave up 7 bases and J gave up 6 bases, with 10 bases separating them. The CDR3 contains 10 residues. Per germline, CDR1 GTSNPN and CDR2 SVGIG (reference sequence). The variable domain in full, with the rest retrieved from reference TRBV30 and TRBJ2-7, is SQTIHQWPATLVQPVGSPLSLECTVEGTSNPNLYWYRQAAGRGLQLLFYSVGIGQISSEVPQNLSASRPQDRQFILSSKKLLLSDSGFYLCAYQGLEQYFGPGTRLTVT.

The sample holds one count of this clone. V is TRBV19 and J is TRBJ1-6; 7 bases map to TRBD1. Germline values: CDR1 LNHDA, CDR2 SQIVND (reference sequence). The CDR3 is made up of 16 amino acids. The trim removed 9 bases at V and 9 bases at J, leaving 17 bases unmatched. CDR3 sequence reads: CASRTTGISFSSPLHF. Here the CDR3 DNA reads TGTGCCAGCCGAACGACAGGGATCTCTTTTAGTTCACCCCTCCACTTT.

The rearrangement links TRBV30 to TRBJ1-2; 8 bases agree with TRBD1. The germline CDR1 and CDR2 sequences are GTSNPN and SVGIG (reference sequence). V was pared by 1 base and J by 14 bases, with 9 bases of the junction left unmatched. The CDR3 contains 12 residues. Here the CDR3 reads CAWSARDRLSTF. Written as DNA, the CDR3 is TGTGCCTGGAGTGCTCGGGACAGGCTGTCAACCTTC.

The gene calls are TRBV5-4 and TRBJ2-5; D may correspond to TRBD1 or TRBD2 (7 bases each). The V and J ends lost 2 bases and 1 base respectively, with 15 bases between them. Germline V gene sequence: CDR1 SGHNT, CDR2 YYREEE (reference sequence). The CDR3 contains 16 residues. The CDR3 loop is CASSLVQGGFQETQYF. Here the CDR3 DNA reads TGTGCCAGCAGCTTAGTCCAGGGGGGGTTCCAAGAGACCCAGTACTTC.

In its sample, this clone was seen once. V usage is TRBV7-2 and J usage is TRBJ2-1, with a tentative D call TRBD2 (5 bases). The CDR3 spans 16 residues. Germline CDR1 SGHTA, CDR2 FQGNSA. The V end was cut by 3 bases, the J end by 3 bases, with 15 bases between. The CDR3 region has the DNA TGTGCCAGCAGCTTTTTACGGGGTCCCAACTACAATGAGCAGTTCTTC. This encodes CASSFLRGPNYNEQFF. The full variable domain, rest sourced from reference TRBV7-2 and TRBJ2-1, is GAGVSQSPSNKVTEKGKDVELRCDPISGHTALYWYRQSLGQGLEFLIYFQGNSAPDKSGLPSDRFSAERTGGSVSTLTIQRTQQEDSAVYLCASSFLRGPNYNEQFFGPGTRLTVL.

CDR3 DNA: TGTGCCAGCAGCCGAAAGGCGAGCTCCTACGAGCAGTACTTC. Encoded protein: CASSRKASSYEQYF. The rearrangement links TRBV7-9 to TRBJ2-7; D is undetermined. In germline, CDR1 is SEHNR, CDR2 FQNEAQ (reference sequence). V was trimmed by 5 bases and J by 0 bases, leaving 11 bases between them. The CDR3 is 14 residues long.

Written as DNA, the CDR3 is TGTGCCAGCACTACCGCGGGGACAGTCGGTGGAAACACCATATATTTT. The encoded protein is CASTTAGTVGGNTIYF. V and J are TRBV5-4 and TRBJ1-3, with 7 bases that match TRBD1. In germline, CDR1 is SGHNT, CDR2 YYREEE (reference sequence). This CDR3 has 16 amino acids. V was pared by 6 bases and J by 3 bases, with 12 bases of the junction left unmatched.

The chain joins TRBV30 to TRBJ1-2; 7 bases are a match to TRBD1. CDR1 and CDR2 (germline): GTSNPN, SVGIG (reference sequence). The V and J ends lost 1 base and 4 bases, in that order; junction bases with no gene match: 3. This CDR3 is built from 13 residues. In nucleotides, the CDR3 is TGTGCCTGGAGTGGACAGGGAGGCTATGGCTACACCTTC. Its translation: CAWSGQGGYGYTF.

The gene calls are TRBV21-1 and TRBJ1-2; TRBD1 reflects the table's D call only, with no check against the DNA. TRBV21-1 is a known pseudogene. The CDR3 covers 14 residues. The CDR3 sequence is CASSKDRTNYGYTF. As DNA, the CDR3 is TGTGCCAGCAGCAAAGACAGAACTAACTATGGCTACACCTTC.

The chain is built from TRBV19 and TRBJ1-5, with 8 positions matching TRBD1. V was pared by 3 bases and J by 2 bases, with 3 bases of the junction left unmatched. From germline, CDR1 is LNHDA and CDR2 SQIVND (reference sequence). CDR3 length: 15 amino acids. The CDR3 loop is CASSIPDRGNQPQHF. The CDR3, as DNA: TGTGCCAGTAGTATCCCGGACAGGGGCAATCAGCCCCAGCATTTT. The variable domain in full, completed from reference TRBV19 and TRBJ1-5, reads DGGITQSPKYLFRKEGQNVTLSCEQNLNHDAMYWYRQDPGQGLRLIYYSQIVNDFQKGDIAEGYSVSREKKESFPLTVTSAQKNPTAFYLCASSIPDRGNQPQHFGDGTRLSIL.

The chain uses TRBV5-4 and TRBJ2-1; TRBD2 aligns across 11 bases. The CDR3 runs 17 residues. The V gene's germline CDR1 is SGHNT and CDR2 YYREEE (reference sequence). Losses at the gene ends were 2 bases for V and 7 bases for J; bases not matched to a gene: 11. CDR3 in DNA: TGTGCCAGCAGCTTTGTCCCGACTAGCGGGGTCGGAAATGAGCAGTTCTTC. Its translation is CASSFVPTSGVGNEQFF.

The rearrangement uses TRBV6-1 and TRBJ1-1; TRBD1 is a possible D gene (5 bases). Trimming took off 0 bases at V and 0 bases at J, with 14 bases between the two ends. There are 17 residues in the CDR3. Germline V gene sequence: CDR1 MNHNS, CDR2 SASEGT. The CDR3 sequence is CASSEALSWGLNTEAFF. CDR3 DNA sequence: TGTGCCAGCAGTGAAGCACTGAGTTGGGGGTTGAACACTGAAGCTTTCTTT.

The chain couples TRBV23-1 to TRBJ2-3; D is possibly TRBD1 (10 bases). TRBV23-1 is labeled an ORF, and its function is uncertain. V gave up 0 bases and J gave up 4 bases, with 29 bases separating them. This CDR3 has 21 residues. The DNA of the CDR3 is TGCGCCAGCAGTCAATCTGGGGACAGGGGTGAGGCTAGCGGGGTCGCAGATACGCAGTATTTT. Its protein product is CASSQSGDRGEASGVADTQYF.

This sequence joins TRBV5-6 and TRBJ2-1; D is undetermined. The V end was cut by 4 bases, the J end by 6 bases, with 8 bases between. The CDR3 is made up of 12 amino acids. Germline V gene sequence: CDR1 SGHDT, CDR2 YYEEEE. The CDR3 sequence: CASSLPRNEQFF. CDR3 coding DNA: TGTGCCAGCAGCCTGCCCCGCAATGAGCAGTTCTTC.

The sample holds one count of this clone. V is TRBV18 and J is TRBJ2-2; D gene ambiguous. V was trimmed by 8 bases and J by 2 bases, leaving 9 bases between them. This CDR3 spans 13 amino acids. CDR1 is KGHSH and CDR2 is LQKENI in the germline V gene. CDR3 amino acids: CASPRPNTGELFF. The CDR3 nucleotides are TGTGCCAGCCCGCGACCAAACACCGGGGAGCTGTTTTTT. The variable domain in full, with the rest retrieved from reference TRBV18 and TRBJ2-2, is NAGVMQNPRHLVRRRGQEARLRCSPMKGHSHVYWYRQLPEEGLKFMVYLQKENIIDESGMPKERFSAEFPKEGPSILRIQQVVRGDSAAYFCASPRPNTGELFFGEGSRLTVL.

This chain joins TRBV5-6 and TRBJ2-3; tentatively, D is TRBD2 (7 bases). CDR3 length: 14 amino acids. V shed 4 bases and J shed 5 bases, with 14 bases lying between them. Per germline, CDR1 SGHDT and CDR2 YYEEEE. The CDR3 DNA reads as TGTGCCAGCAGCGTACGGGGGGCGGGAGATACGCAGTATTTT. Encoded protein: CASSVRGAGDTQYF.